The sequence of this T cell receptor (beta chain) was determined in a study of blood T cell repertoires in COVID-19. About the research overall: Samples representing acute and convalescent COVID-19 were sourced from the United States, Italy and Spain. PBMCs, B-cell-depleted T cells, or T cells provided the cDNA or gDNA that made up the material.

Sequencing used immunoSEQ multiplex PCR; TCRdb keeps in-frame clones, though not all of them. The sample lists approximately 330,000 clones, around 85% occurring once. Across roughly 25 US areas, participants ranged in age from about 18 to 100 years. The CDR3 loop spans 16 amino acids. Germline V gene lookup returns CDR1 LNHNV and CDR2 YYDKDF (reference sequence). Unmatched junction bases numbered 7, after V lost 5 bases and J lost 2 bases. The clonotype originates from a woman in her thirties or forties with acute COVID-19. This chain uses TRBV15 with TRBJ1-5; 9 bases agree with TRBD1. Sequencing used PBMCs or T cells enriched from blood (not recorded which). The CDR3 DNA sequence: TGTGCCACCAGCGGAGGGACAGGGCGCGGCAATCAGCCCCAGCATTTT. Translating it yields CATSGGTGRGNQPQHF.